This T cell receptor beta chain was profiled in a study of blood T cell repertoires in COVID-19. Study-level information: The United States, Italy and Spain were the sources of the acute and convalescent COVID-19 samples.

Some clones are missing from TCRdb's copy, which holds only in-frame ones; the method was immunoSEQ multiplex PCR. The sample holds 150,000 to 200,000 clones, about 87% seen once. The length of the CDR3 is 22 residues. Germline values: CDR1 SGHVS, CDR2 FNYEAQ. After removal of 0 bases from V and 1 base from J, the junction contained 17 bases not matched to a gene. Sequencing was carried out using peripheral blood. The clonotype comes from a man between 18 and 29 years old with active or convalescent COVID-19. The V gene is TRBV7-6, the J gene TRBJ2-6; 8 positions match TRBD1. As DNA, the CDR3 is TGTGCCAGCAGCTTAGCGGGGGTGAACCGACAGGGGATTTTTTCTGGGGCCAACGTCCTGACTTTC. This codes for CASSLAGVNRQGIFSGANVLTF.